This T cell receptor (beta chain) was sequenced in a study of blood T cells in healthy people across ages. Study-level information: Template-switching capture recovered about one barcoded beta molecule per two T cells. General study points: It was the long-lived donors that had more naive CD4+ cells and higher diversity than aged donors.

A sample-barcoded 5' primer and a J-beta primer mix were used in a second PCR of roughly 6 to 11 cycles. TCRdb called the 5' RACE reads again in MiXCR, with one record for every CDR3 protein. This sample has 550,000 to 750,000 distinct CDR3 sequences, with around 21% found just once. This clonotype is a singleton in its sample. What it binds is unknown. The CDR3 is made up of 16 amino acids. After removal of 3 bases from V and 1 base from J, the junction contained 6 bases not matched to a gene. From germline, CDR1 is DFQATT and CDR2 SNEGSKA (reference sequence). This TCR came from a man aged 65 to 79 in good health. What was sequenced was blood. The rearrangement joins TRBV20-1 to TRBJ2-1; the match to TRBD2 covers 10 bases. This CDR3 is CSARSQREGSYNEQFF. The CDR3 DNA reads TGCAGTGCTAGGTCTCAGCGGGAGGGTTCCTACAATGAGCAGTTCTTC.